A single sample gave rise to the 25 T cell receptor beta chains below, sequenced in a study of cytomegalovirus exposure and HLA in healthy donors. 60 Vbeta and 13 Jbeta primers were used in PCR. Assay used: immunoSEQ multiplex PCR; TCRdb lists only in-frame clones, some missing. The sample records fewer than 250,000 clones, about four fifths being singletons. The sample was PBMCs. Receptor source: a man aged 25-40 years in good health and CMV-seronegative.

The CDR3 sequence is CASSFRDRGMGGYTF. For the CDR3, the DNA is TGTGCCAGCAGCTTTCGGGACAGGGGGATGGGTGGCTACACCTTC. The gene calls are TRBV5-4 and TRBJ1-2, with 11 bases identical to TRBD1. The germline V gene encodes CDR1 SGHNT and CDR2 YYREEE (reference sequence). CDR3 length: 15 residues. After removal of 2 bases from V and 7 bases from J, the junction contained 7 bases not matched to a gene.

The gene calls are TRBV7-9 and TRBJ2-1; 7 bases line up with TRBD1. The CDR3 contains 13 residues. The germline V gene has CDR1 SEHNR and CDR2 FQNEAQ (reference sequence). The J segment lost 7 bases and the V segment lost 5 bases, leaving 5 bases of the junction unmatched. In nucleotides, the CDR3 is TGTGCCAGCAGCCCAGACAGGGCAAATGAGCAGTTCTTC. Its protein is CASSPDRANEQFF.

V gene TRBV9 combines with J gene TRBJ1-1, with D tentatively TRBD1 (5 bases). V lost 3 bases, J lost 6 bases, and 12 bases lay in between. In germline, CDR1 is SGDLS, CDR2 YYNGEE. The CDR3 runs to 13 residues. The CDR3 reads CASSAAGSSEAFF. The DNA for the CDR3 is TGTGCCAGCAGCGCGGCAGGGTCATCTGAAGCTTTCTTT.

V usage is TRBV5-4 and J usage is TRBJ2-7, with 8 nucleotides matching TRBD2. Germline V gives CDR1 SGHNT, CDR2 YYREEE (reference sequence). The V gene end was trimmed by 7 bases and the J gene end by 7 bases; junction bases not matched to a gene: 22. The CDR3 spans 17 residues. The CDR3 coding sequence is TGTGCCAGCTCTCTTGGGGGCGGGGGGACCCCGGGAGCTGAGCAGTACTTC. It is translated as CASSLGGGGTPGAEQYF.

This chain links TRBV7-9 with TRBJ1-2; D is undetermined. CDR1 is SEHNR and CDR2 is FQNEAQ in the germline V gene (reference sequence). V lost 1 base to trimming and J lost 8 bases, with 11 bases between them. The CDR3 length is 13 residues. DNA of the CDR3: TGTGCCAGCAGCTTAGTCGGGTCTCGGGGCTACACCTTC. As protein: CASSLVGSRGYTF.

This clone was counted a few times. The chain is built from TRBV28 and TRBJ1-5, with 8 bases lining up with TRBD1. Germline V gene data show CDR1 as MDHEN and CDR2 as SYDVKM. The CDR3 runs 16 residues. V shed 3 bases, J shed 3 bases, and the junction held 7 bases outside the gene matches. CDR3 DNA: TGTGCCAGCAGTTTGAGGGGACAGGCGAACAATCAGCCCCAGCATTTT. This encodes CASSLRGQANNQPQHF.

The rearrangement links TRBV7-9 to TRBJ2-1, with 8 bases fitting TRBD2. Trimming removed 5 bases from V and 2 bases from J; junction bases left unmatched: 5. The CDR3 consists of 15 residues. The V gene's germline CDR1 is SEHNR and CDR2 FQNEAQ (reference sequence). The CDR3 spells CASSQGLAPYNEQFF. The DNA of the CDR3 is TGTGCCAGCAGCCAAGGACTAGCCCCCTACAATGAGCAGTTCTTC.

The rearrangement uses TRBV5-1 and TRBJ2-5; D call uncertain. CDR3 length equals 11 residues. V gave up 2 bases and J gave up 4 bases, with 3 bases separating them. Germline V gene lookup returns CDR1 SGHRS and CDR2 YFSETQ. DNA for the CDR3: TGCGCCAGCAGCTTCTTAGAGACCCAGTACTTC. This codes for CASSFLETQYF.

This rearrangement joins TRBV7-6 to TRBJ2-5; 7 positions match TRBD1. J lost 5 bases, V lost 4 bases, and 4 bases had no gene match. Germline V gene lookup returns CDR1 SGHVS and CDR2 FNYEAQ. This CDR3 has 13 amino acids. The CDR3 nucleotides are TGTGCCAGCAGCTCGGACAGGCGCGAGACCCAGTACTTC. Its protein product is CASSSDRRETQYF. The entire variable domain, with the rest obtained from reference TRBV7-6 and TRBJ2-5, is as follows: GAGVSQSPRYKVTKRGQDVALRCDPISGHVSLYWYRQALGQGPEFLTYFNYEAQQDKSGLPNDRFSAERPEGSISTLTIQRTEQRDSAMYRCASSSDRRETQYFGPGTRLLVL.

The chain couples TRBV28 to TRBJ1-6; D not resolved. The CDR3 runs to 15 residues. Germline assignment: CDR1 MDHEN and CDR2 SYDVKM. Trimming cost V 5 bases and J 10 bases, with 18 bases left between them. Written as DNA, the CDR3 is TGTGCCAGCAGTGAAACCACAACCGGGAGCTCACCCCTCCACTTT. This translates into CASSETTTGSSPLHF.

V is TRBV5-6 and J is TRBJ1-2, with 8 bases that match TRBD1. Trimming cost V 0 bases and J 4 bases; bases outside gene matches: 5. Per the germline V gene, CDR1 is SGHDT and CDR2 is YYEEEE. This CDR3 is 15 amino acids long. Here the CDR3 reads CASSLGGQGGYGYTF. The CDR3 DNA sequence: TGTGCCAGCAGCTTGGGAGGACAGGGAGGCTATGGCTACACCTTC.

The chain employs TRBV14 and TRBJ1-1; tentative D call: TRBD1 (5 bases). In germline, CDR1 is SGHDN, CDR2 FVKESK. Trimming cost V 1 base and J 6 bases, with 15 bases left between them. This CDR3 comprises 15 residues. CDR3 loop: CASSQGGEGWAEAFF. CDR3 bases: TGTGCCAGCAGCCAAGGGGGGGAAGGTTGGGCTGAAGCTTTCTTT.

The V gene is TRBV18, the J gene TRBJ2-5, with a possible D match to TRBD1 (5 bases). The CDR3 contains 17 residues. The V gene lost 6 bases and the J gene lost 7 bases, with 27 bases spanning the gap. Germline V gives CDR1 KGHSH, CDR2 LQKENI. The CDR3 sequence: CASSPRPVEGASGTQYF. The CDR3 coding sequence is TGTGCCAGCTCCCCCAGGCCGGTTGAAGGGGCCAGTGGGACCCAGTACTTC.

As concerns this clone: Germline is not matched at one junction end, which may reflect a read error. The V and J genes are TRBV7-7 and TRBJ2-1; the match to TRBD2 covers 10 bases. Germline CDR1 is SSHAT and CDR2 is FNYEAQ (reference sequence). The CDR3 has 14 residues. CDR3 in DNA: TGTGCTAGCAGCCAGCGGGGGGGCGTCGATGAGCAGTTCTTC. This translates into CASSQRGGVDEQFF. Looking up the rest from reference TRBV7-7 and TRBJ2-1 gives the full variable domain: GAGVSQSPRYKVTKRGQDVTLRCDPISSHATLYWYQQALGQGPEFLTYFNYEAQPDKSGLPSDRFSAERPEGSISTLTIQRTEQRDSAMYRCASSQRGGVDEQFFGPGTRLTVL.

The V call is TRBV25-1, the J call TRBJ1-5, with a tentative D call TRBD1 (5 bases). This CDR3 is 16 amino acids long. Looked up from germline, CDR1 is MGHDK and CDR2 is SYGVNS. V lost 2 bases to trimming and J lost 4 bases, with 15 bases between them. The CDR3 is CASSEPPGGGNQPQHF. DNA of the CDR3: TGTGCCAGCAGTGAACCCCCCGGGGGAGGGAATCAGCCCCAGCATTTT.

In its sample, this clone was seen a few times. The chain joins TRBV5-4 to TRBJ1-4, with TRBD1 as a possible D gene (5 bases). From germline, CDR1 is SGHNT and CDR2 YYREEE (reference sequence). CDR3 length: 15 residues. Trimming cost V 4 bases and J 8 bases, with 18 bases left between them. The CDR3 protein is CASSPVGSSGEKLFF. For the CDR3, the DNA is TGTGCCAGCAGCCCTGTTGGCAGTTCAGGGGAAAAACTGTTTTTT.

As concerns this clone: The junction departs from the called germline gene at one end, perhaps through a read error. The chain combines TRBV5-6 with TRBJ2-7, with 9 bases aligning to TRBD1. The CDR3 is made up of 15 amino acids. From germline, CDR1 is SGHDT and CDR2 YYEEEE. The chain's CDR3 is CASSAGTGLSYGQYF. In DNA form, the CDR3 reads TGTGCCAGCAGCGCCGGGACAGGGCTCTCCTACGGGCAGTACTTC.

Notes on this clone: The sample contains more than one DNA sequence encoding this CDR3. The chain combines TRBV28 with TRBJ2-3, with TRBD2 matching 10 bases. V shed 5 bases and J 1 base; nucleotides not matched to a gene: 0. CDR1 and CDR2 from the germline V gene are MDHEN and SYDVKM. The length of the CDR3 is 14 residues. The CDR3 DNA reads as TGTGCCAGCAGTCTAGCGGGGGGCACAGATACGCAGTATTTT. This encodes CASSLAGGTDTQYF.

V usage is TRBV19 and J usage is TRBJ1-4; maybe TRBD1 (6 bases). V shed 3 bases and J shed 8 bases, with 19 bases lying between them. Germline V gene sequence: CDR1 LNHDA, CDR2 SQIVND (reference sequence). CDR3 size: 16 residues. CDR3 sequence (DNA): TGTGCCAGTAGTATTCGGTCCGGGACAAGCAGCGAAAAACTGTTTTTT. Amino acids: CASSIRSGTSSEKLFF.

The chain employs TRBV25-1 and TRBJ1-4; D may be TRBD1 (5 bases). With 2 bases removed from V and 5 bases from J, the gap between germline ends came to 9 bases. This CDR3 has 14 amino acids. The germline V gene encodes CDR1 MGHDK and CDR2 SYGVNS. The CDR3 DNA reads TGTGCCAGCAGTGAACCACGACAGAATGAAAAACTGTTTTTT. Protein: CASSEPRQNEKLFF.

The CDR3 sequence is CASSLGGGTGELFF. CDR3 in DNA: TGCGCCAGCAGCTTGGGCGGAGGCACCGGGGAGCTGTTTTTT. The chain has TRBV5-1 and TRBJ2-2; TRBD2 is a possible D gene (5 bases). The CDR3 sequence is 14 residues long. In germline, CDR1 is SGHRS, CDR2 YFSETQ. V shed 0 bases and J shed 4 bases, with 7 bases lying between them.

This clone was detected a few times. The chain carries TRBV28 and TRBJ2-6; possibly TRBD2 for D (7 bases). CDR1 is MDHEN and CDR2 is SYDVKM in the germline V gene. The V gene lost 6 bases and the J gene lost 1 base, with 13 bases spanning the gap. The CDR3 extends over 16 amino acids. The CDR3 reads CASRGGGPSGANVLTF. The CDR3 DNA follows: TGTGCCAGCAGAGGGGGGGGTCCTTCTGGGGCCAACGTCCTGACTTTC.

This clone has just a few counts. This chain uses TRBV11-3 with TRBJ2-5; 7 bases map to TRBD1. This CDR3 is 16 amino acids long. V trimming: 1 base; J trimming: 5 bases; junction bases outside the gene matches: 10. The germline CDR1 and CDR2 sequences are SGHNT and YENEEA. The CDR3 DNA reads TGTGCCAGCAGCTTAGGTTTACAGGGGAAGGCGGAGACCCAGTACTTC. Its translation is CASSLGLQGKAETQYF.

V is TRBV19 and J is TRBJ1-5, with D unresolved. CDR3 length equals 12 residues. Trimming left V 6 bases short and J 9 bases short, with 12 bases between. Germline values: CDR1 LNHDA, CDR2 SQIVND (reference sequence). CDR3 sequence (DNA): TGTGCCAGTAGCAGTCGTGCAGGGCCCCAGCATTTT. As protein: CASSSRAGPQHF.

The chain is built from TRBV2 and TRBJ1-6; no clear D. CDR1 and CDR2 from the germline V gene are SNHLY and FYNNEI. V shed 6 bases and J shed 12 bases, with 18 bases lying between them. The CDR3 consists of 14 residues. The DNA for the CDR3 is TGTGCCAGCAGATTTCCACAGTTATCTAAACCCCTCCACTTT. Its protein product is CASRFPQLSKPLHF. Drawing the rest from reference TRBV2 and TRBJ1-6, the complete variable domain is EPEVTQTPSHQVTQMGQEVILRCVPISNHLYFYWYRQILGQKVEFLVSFYNNEISEKSEIFDDQFSVERPDGSNFTLKIRSTKLEDSAMYFCASRFPQLSKPLHFGNGTRLTVT.